This T cell receptor beta chain stems from a study of graft-versus-host responses after intestinal transplantation. Study-wide points: Circulating GvH clones peaking coincided with falling HvG clones soon after transplant.

In germline, CDR1 is SGHDT, CDR2 YYEEEE. V lost 2 bases and J lost 0, with 12 bases in between. There are 15 residues in the CDR3. As to this clone: Antigen: not known.

Produced via immunoSEQ multiplex PCR; TCRdb's table is partial and in-frame only. The sample records some 41,000 clones, approximately 95% being singletons. The chain carries TRBV5-6 and TRBJ2-7, with a weak D call TRBD1 (6 bases). The sequencing used PBMCs, collected almost 750 days after intestinal transplantation. The origin of this receptor is a human patient who received an intestinal transplant, so some T cells may come from the graft donor. The CDR3 is CASSFRDKSSYEQYF. The CDR3 DNA sequence: TGTGCCAGCAGCTTCCGGGACAAGAGCTCCTACGAGCAGTACTTC.